This T cell receptor beta chain was documented in a study of OX40 agonist ivuxolimab in advanced cancers. This CDR3 is 13 amino acids long. Germline assignment: CDR1 LNHNV and CDR2 YYDKDF (reference sequence). V gave up 0 bases and J gave up 6 bases, with 7 bases separating them. A word on this clone: Its target is unknown.

Generated by immunoSEQ multiplex PCR, the TCRdb table keeps only in-frame clones and is missing some. Among 30,000 to 35,000 clones listed, 81% were seen once. General study points: Fewer expanded clones were found on average in CD4+ than in CD8+ T cells. Antigen specificity was not determined for the expanded peripheral T cells. Normalized T-cell clonal expansion was also low in some nonresponders.

The sample consisted of CD4+ or CD8+ T cells sorted from blood, taken in a trial of the OX40 agonist ivuxolimab. The rearrangement joins TRBV15 to TRBJ2-3, with D uncertain. This clonotype was sampled from an adult with an advanced solid tumor such as melanoma, head and neck, liver or kidney cancer. The CDR3 nucleotides are TGTGCCACCAGCAGAGATCTAGGGGATACGCAGTATTTT. It translates to CATSRDLGDTQYF.